One sample yielded the 24 T cell receptor beta chains listed below, sequenced in a study of long-term antiretroviral therapy in people with HIV. Survey-level resolution applied to immunoSEQ assay v3.0. Using immunoSEQ multiplex PCR, the repertoire was profiled, and TCRdb retains in-frame clones only, with some absent. The data hold about 27,000 clones, with approximately 93% observed a single time. The starting material was unsorted PBMCs, obtained 7.6 years after starting antiretroviral therapy. The receptors come from a middle-aged woman with HIV.

The gene calls are TRBV27 and TRBJ2-7; a weak D match, TRBD1 (6 bases). Per the germline V gene, CDR1 is MNHEY and CDR2 is SMNVEV (reference sequence). V gave up 6 bases and J gave up 2 bases, with 17 bases separating them. This CDR3 has 15 amino acids. CDR3 coding DNA: TGTGCCAGCAGCCGAGCCCAGGGGCCCGCCTACGAGCAGTACTTC. Translation gives CASSRAQGPAYEQYF.

CDR3 sequence (DNA): TGTGCCAGCAGTTTGAGTCGCGGGGGGGCTTCCGGGGAGCTGTTTTTT. The encoded protein is CASSLSRGGASGELFF. The chain couples TRBV4-2 to TRBJ2-2, with TRBD2 matching 9 bases. The V gene's germline CDR1 is LGHNA and CDR2 YNFKEQ. The CDR3 covers 16 residues. The junction had 11 bases not matched to a gene; V was cut back by 6 bases and J by 6 bases.

The DNA for the CDR3 is TGTGCCAGCTCACCGGGGAGGGTAGCAGATACGCAGTATTTT. Amino acid sequence: CASSPGRVADTQYF. V is TRBV18 and J is TRBJ2-3, with TRBD2 matching over 7 bases. The ends lost 3 bases at V and 4 bases at J; junction bases unmatched: 4. This CDR3 region has 14 residues. Germline CDR1 is KGHSH and CDR2 is LQKENI. Using reference TRBV18 and TRBJ2-3 for the parts outside the CDR3, the full variable domain is NAGVMQNPRHLVRRRGQEARLRCSPMKGHSHVYWYRQLPEEGLKFMVYLQKENIIDESGMPKERFSAEFPKEGPSILRIQQVVRGDSAAYFCASSPGRVADTQYFGPGTRLTVL.

V and J are TRBV5-1 and TRBJ2-2, with 7 nucleotides matching TRBD1. Germline CDR1 is SGHRS and CDR2 is YFSETQ. The CDR3 has 14 residues. The V and J ends lost 1 base and 6 bases, in that order; junction bases with no gene match: 3. This chain's CDR3 is CASSLKGGPGELFF. CDR3 nucleotides: TGCGCCAGCAGCTTGAAAGGGGGCCCCGGGGAGCTGTTTTTT.

CDR3 sequence reads: CASSPWASGVEHNEQFF. The CDR3 DNA sequence: TGTGCCAGTAGTCCCTGGGCTAGCGGGGTTGAACACAATGAGCAGTTCTTC. The V and J genes are TRBV19 and TRBJ2-1, with 9 bases matching TRBD2. V was pared by 5 bases and J by 5 bases, with 13 bases of the junction left unmatched. The germline CDR1 and CDR2 sequences are LNHDA and SQIVND (reference sequence). This CDR3 comprises 17 residues.

This rearrangement joins TRBV19 to TRBJ2-1; the match to TRBD2 covers 9 bases. V gave up 5 bases and J gave up 15 bases; unmatched junction bases: 17. This CDR3 region has 15 residues. Germline-derived CDR1 and CDR2 are LNHDA and SQIVND (reference sequence). For the CDR3, the DNA is TGTGCCAGTAGTCCCCAGGGGGTACTAGCGGGCCCGAGGTTCTTC. Its protein product is CASSPQGVLAGPRFF.

The J gene is TRBJ1-1, the V gene TRBV5-1; no clear D. There are 14 residues in the CDR3. The germline CDR1 and CDR2 sequences are SGHRS and YFSETQ. Trimming left V 6 bases short and J 6 bases short, with 18 bases between. CDR3 sequence reads: CASTPFKGSAEAFF. In DNA, the CDR3 is TGCGCCAGCACCCCGTTCAAGGGAAGTGCTGAAGCTTTCTTT.

This sequence joins TRBV4-2 and TRBJ1-2; TRBD1 matches 7 bases. V was clipped by 3 bases and J by 8 bases; unmatched bases: 12. This CDR3 comprises 15 residues. Germline V gives CDR1 LGHNA, CDR2 YNFKEQ. The DNA for the CDR3 is TGTGCCAGCAGCCATAACACAGGGGCGCAGGAAGGCTACACCTTC. The encoded protein is CASSHNTGAQEGYTF.

V and J are TRBV7-9 and TRBJ2-5; 7 positions agree with TRBD2. CDR1 is SEHNR and CDR2 is FQNEAQ in the germline V gene (reference sequence). Trimming removed 3 bases from V and 1 base from J; junction bases left unmatched: 5. The CDR3 runs to 15 residues. The CDR3 spells CASSLKRGIQETQYF. CDR3 bases: TGTGCCAGCAGCTTGAAGCGGGGAATCCAAGAGACCCAGTACTTC.

This chain joins TRBV9 and TRBJ1-2; D is ambiguous. V was cut by 0 bases and J by 5 bases, with 17 bases left in between. Looked up from germline, CDR1 is SGDLS and CDR2 is YYNGEE. The CDR3 length is 16 residues. DNA of the CDR3: TGTGCCAGCAGCGTAGCTACAACTGCTCCGACTTATGGCTACACCTTC. It is translated as CASSVATTAPTYGYTF.

CDR3 in DNA: TGCGCCAGCAGCTTAAGTCCCCAGGAGTCCTACAATGAGCAGTTCTTC. It translates to CASSLSPQESYNEQFF. The chain carries TRBV5-1 and TRBJ2-1; D is unresolved. V lost 2 bases and J lost 1, with 13 bases in between. CDR3 length: 16 residues. Germline V gene lookup returns CDR1 SGHRS and CDR2 YFSETQ.

J is TRBJ1-1 and V is TRBV5-6, with D possibly matching TRBD1 (5 bases). CDR3 length: 19 amino acids. The germline V and J ends were trimmed by 0 bases and 0 bases, with 21 bases remaining between them. CDR1 and CDR2 (germline): SGHDT, YYEEEE. The DNA of the CDR3 is TGTGCCAGCAGCTTGGATAGGGGCCAATGGACTTCCATGAACACTGAAGCTTTCTTT. It codes for CASSLDRGQWTSMNTEAFF.

This clone was seen a single time. The rearrangement uses TRBV29-1 and TRBJ2-7, with TRBD2 as a possible D gene (7 bases). V was trimmed by 6 bases and J by 3 bases, leaving 18 bases between them. This CDR3 has 14 amino acids. CDR1 is SQVTM and CDR2 is ANQGSEA in the germline V gene. CDR3 in DNA: TGCAGCGTGGGCGGGGGCCGCATGAACTACGAGCAGTACTTC. Protein: CSVGGGRMNYEQYF.

The rearrangement links TRBV9 to TRBJ1-1; no definite D call. The CDR3 runs 14 residues. The germline V gene has CDR1 SGDLS and CDR2 YYNGEE. Trimming cost V 0 bases and J 2 bases, with 8 bases left between them. This CDR3 is CASSVAPVNTEAFF. The CDR3 region has the DNA TGTGCCAGCAGCGTAGCCCCCGTTAACACTGAAGCTTTCTTT.

The genes are TRBV7-8 and TRBJ2-5; unclear D gene. V shed 0 bases and J shed 2 bases, with 10 bases lying between them. The CDR3 loop spans 15 amino acids. Germline V gene data show CDR1 as SGHVS and CDR2 as FQNEAQ. The CDR3 DNA reads TGTGCCAGCAGCTTAGCGTTTGACGTACAAGAGACCCAGTACTTC. Translated: CASSLAFDVQETQYF.

V is TRBV27 and J is TRBJ2-2; TRBD1 is a possible D gene (6 bases). The CDR3 length is 17 residues. CDR1 and CDR2 (germline): MNHEY, SMNVEV (reference sequence). With 6 bases removed from V and 0 bases from J, the gap between germline ends came to 17 bases. CDR3 in amino acids: CASSRQRGTSNTGELFF. DNA for the CDR3: TGTGCCAGCAGCCGCCAGAGGGGGACATCGAACACCGGGGAGCTGTTTTTT.

The J gene is TRBJ1-4, the V gene TRBV7-2, with a weak D call TRBD1 (5 bases). V dropped 5 bases and J dropped 1 base, with 11 bases sitting between them. Per the germline V gene, CDR1 is SGHTA and CDR2 is FQGNSA. The CDR3 runs to 15 residues. CDR3 DNA sequence: TGTGCCAGCAGCCGAGACAGCGAAACTAATGAAAAACTGTTTTTT. Protein sequence: CASSRDSETNEKLFF.

This chain's CDR3 is CASSFIYGYTF. CDR3 sequence (DNA): TGTGCCAGCAGCTTTATTTATGGCTACACCTTC. The gene calls are TRBV7-2 and TRBJ1-2; D is ambiguous. Trimming shortened V by 3 bases and J by 5 bases, and 4 bases separated the two germline ends. Germline values: CDR1 SGHTA, CDR2 FQGNSA. This CDR3 spans 11 amino acids.

This chain uses TRBV27 with TRBJ2-5; maybe TRBD2 (6 bases). Per the germline V gene, CDR1 is MNHEY and CDR2 is SMNVEV (reference sequence). CDR3 length: 13 amino acids. V gave up 6 bases and J gave up 5 bases, with 13 bases separating them. The CDR3 DNA is TGTGCCAGCAGCAGGGAGGTCTGGGAGACCCAGTACTTC. Translating it yields CASSREVWETQYF.

This chain uses TRBV21-1 with TRBJ2-7. TRBV21-1 is an annotated pseudogene. The CDR3 is 16 residues long. The CDR3 sequence: CASSKFRGDRTYEQYF. In DNA form, the CDR3 reads TGTGCCAGCAGCAAATTTCGGGGGGACAGAACCTACGAGCAGTACTTC.

This sequence joins TRBV5-1 and TRBJ2-3; TRBD2 matches 12 bases. The CDR3 sequence is 17 residues long. The V gene end was trimmed by 4 bases and the J gene end by 2 bases; junction bases not matched to a gene: 8. The germline V gene encodes CDR1 SGHRS and CDR2 YFSETQ. CDR3 sequence reads: CASSDGLAGTTTDTQYF. The DNA for the CDR3 is TGCGCCAGCAGCGATGGACTAGCGGGGACAACCACAGATACGCAGTATTTT.

CDR3 residues: CASSESGTEKLFF. The CDR3 nucleotides read TGTGCCAGCAGTGAATCGGGGACTGAAAAACTGTTTTTT. The rearrangement uses TRBV2 and TRBJ1-4, with TRBD1 as a possible D gene (5 bases). Trimming removed 2 bases from V and 7 bases from J, with 8 bases in between. This CDR3 contains 13 residues. CDR1 is SNHLY, CDR2 FYNNEI, per germline.

The chain recombines TRBV19 with TRBJ1-2; 12 nucleotides align to TRBD1. The CDR3 consists of 15 residues. J was trimmed by 4 bases and V by 3 bases; bases with no gene match: 3. The germline gives CDR1 LNHDA, CDR2 SQIVND (reference sequence). The CDR3, as DNA: TGTGCCAGTAGTATGCAGGGACAGGGGGCCTATGGCTACACCTTC. Encoded protein: CASSMQGQGAYGYTF.

The gene calls are TRBV5-4 and TRBJ1-2; D is perhaps TRBD1 (5 bases). CDR1 SGHNT and CDR2 YYREEE come from the germline V gene (reference sequence). The ends were cut back, 4 bases at V and 6 bases at J, with 16 bases in the middle. The CDR3 length is 14 residues. This chain's CDR3 is CASSPSTATDGYTF. CDR3 DNA sequence: TGTGCCAGCAGCCCTTCGACAGCCACCGATGGCTACACCTTC.